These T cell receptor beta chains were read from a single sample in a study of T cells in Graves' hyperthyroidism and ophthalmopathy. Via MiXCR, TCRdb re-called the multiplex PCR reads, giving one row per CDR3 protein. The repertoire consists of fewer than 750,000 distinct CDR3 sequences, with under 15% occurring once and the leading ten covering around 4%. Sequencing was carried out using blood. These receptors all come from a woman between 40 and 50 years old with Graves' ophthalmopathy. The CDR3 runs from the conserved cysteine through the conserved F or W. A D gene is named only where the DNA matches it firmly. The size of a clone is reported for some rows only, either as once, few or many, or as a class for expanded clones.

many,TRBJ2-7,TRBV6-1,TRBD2,CASSVDRGGNQQYF,TGTGCCAGCAGCGTCGACCGGGGGGGGAACCAGCAGTACTTC
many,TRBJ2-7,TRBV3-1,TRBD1,CASSPRQGSSYEQYF,TGTGCCAGCAGCCCCCGACAGGGGTCCTCCTACGAGCAGTACTTC
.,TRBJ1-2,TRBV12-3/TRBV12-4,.,CASSLGHIYGYTF,TGTGCCAGCAGTCTGGGACACATCTATGGCTACACCTTC
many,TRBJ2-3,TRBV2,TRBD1,CATGQGLGGDTQYF,TGTGCCACCGGACAGGGGTTAGGGGGAGATACGCAGTATTTT
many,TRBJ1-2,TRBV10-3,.,CAIQPRALNYGYTF,TGTGCCATCCAACCAAGAGCCTTAAACTATGGCTACACCTTC
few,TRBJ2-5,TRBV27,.,CASSRRDSGTQYF,TGTGCCAGCAGTCGCCGGGACTCGGGGACCCAGTACTTC
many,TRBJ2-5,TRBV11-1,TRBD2,CASSSMRGLVAETQYF,TGTGCCAGCAGCTCCATGCGAGGACTAGTGGCGGAGACCCAGTACTTC
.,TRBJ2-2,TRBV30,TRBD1,CAWSVDRARIGELFF,TGTGCCTGGAGTGTTGACAGGGCGAGGATCGGGGAGCTGTTTTTT
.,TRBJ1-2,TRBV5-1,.,CASSLEGQGWDGYTF,TGCGCCAGCAGCTTGGAAGGGCAGGGCTGGGATGGCTACACCTTC
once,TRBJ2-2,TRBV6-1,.,CASKNIGNTGELFF,TGTGCCAGCAAGAACATCGGTAACACCGGGGAGCTGTTTTTT
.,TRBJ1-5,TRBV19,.,CASNRQGGNQPQHF,TGTGCCAGTAATCGGCAGGGTGGCAATCAGCCCCAGCATTTT
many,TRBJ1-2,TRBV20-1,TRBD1,CSGTGTGPGYTF,TGCAGTGGGACCGGGACAGGGCCCGGCTACACCTTC
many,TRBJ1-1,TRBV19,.,CASSIRYEAFF,TGTGCCAGTAGTATCAGGTATGAAGCTTTCTTT
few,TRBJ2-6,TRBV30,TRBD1,CAWSAQGSGANVLTF,TGTGCCTGGAGTGCACAGGGGTCTGGGGCCAACGTCCTGACTTTC
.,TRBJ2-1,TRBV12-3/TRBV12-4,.,CASSRGVEQFF,TGTGCCAGCAGTAGAGGGGTTGAGCAGTTCTTC
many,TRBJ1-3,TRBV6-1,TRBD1,CASRAGTALYSGNTIYF,TGTGCCAGCAGGGCCGGGACAGCACTCTACTCTGGAAACACCATATATTTT
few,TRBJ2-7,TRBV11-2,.,CASSLGRSASYEQYF,TGTGCCAGCAGCTTAGGCCGTAGCGCCTCCTACGAGCAGTACTTC
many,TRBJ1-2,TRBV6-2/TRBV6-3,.,CASSTRGADGYTF,TGTGCCAGCTCTACGCGAGGGGCGGATGGCTACACCTTC
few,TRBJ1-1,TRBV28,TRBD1,CASSLGTGGLGAFF,TGTGCCAGCAGTTTAGGGACAGGGGGGCTAGGAGCTTTCTTT
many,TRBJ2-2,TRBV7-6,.,CASSLETHTGELFF,TGTGCCAGCAGCTTAGAAACCCACACCGGGGAGCTGTTTTTT
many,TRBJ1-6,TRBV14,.,CASSRTAFNSPLHF,TGTGCCAGCTCACGGACAGCCTTTAATTCACCCCTCCACTTT
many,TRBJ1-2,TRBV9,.,CASSAEGGIGYGYTF,TGTGCCAGCAGCGCCGAAGGGGGGATCGGCTATGGCTACACCTTC
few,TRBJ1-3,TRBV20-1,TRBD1,CSANRQGEVTIYF,TGCAGTGCTAATCGGCAGGGGGAAGTCACCATATATTTT
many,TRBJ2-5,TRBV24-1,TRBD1,CATSDLGQGAETQYF,TGTGCCACCAGTGATTTGGGACAGGGGGCAGAGACCCAGTACTTC
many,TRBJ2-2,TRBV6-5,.,CASSSPSGGLFF,TGTGCCAGCAGTTCACCCTCCGGGGGGCTGTTTTTT